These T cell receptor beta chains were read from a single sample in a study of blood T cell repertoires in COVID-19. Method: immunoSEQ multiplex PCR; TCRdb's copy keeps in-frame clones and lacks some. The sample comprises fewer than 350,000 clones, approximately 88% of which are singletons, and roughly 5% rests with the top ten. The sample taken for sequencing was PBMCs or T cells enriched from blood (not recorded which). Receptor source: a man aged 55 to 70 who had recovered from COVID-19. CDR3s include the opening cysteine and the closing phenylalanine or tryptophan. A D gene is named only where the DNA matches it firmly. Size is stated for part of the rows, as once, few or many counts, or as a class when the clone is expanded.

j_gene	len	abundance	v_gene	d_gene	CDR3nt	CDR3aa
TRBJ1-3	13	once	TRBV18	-	TGTGCCAGCTCAGCAGACTCTGGAAACACCATATATTTT	CASSADSGNTIYF
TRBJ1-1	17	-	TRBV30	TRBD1	TGTGCCTGGAGTGTACCGGACTCCCAGGGGGGTAGGGCTGAAGCTTTCTTT	CAWSVPDSQGGRAEAFF
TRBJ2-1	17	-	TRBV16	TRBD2	TGTGCCAGCAGCCCCCGGGGCGGGAGGGCCATTGGCAATGAGCAGTTCTTC	CASSPRGGRAIGNEQFF
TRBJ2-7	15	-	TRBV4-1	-	TGCGCCAGCAGCCAGACCTCTTTCGGGATCCACGAGCAGTACTTC	CASSQTSFGIHEQYF
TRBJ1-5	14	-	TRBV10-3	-	TGTGCCATCAGTGACCAGAACAGGGATCAGCCCCAGCATTTT	CAISDQNRDQPQHF
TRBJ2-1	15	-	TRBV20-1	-	TGCAGTGCTAGTATGGAGGCGGGAATCTACAATGAGCAGTTCTTC	CSASMEAGIYNEQFF
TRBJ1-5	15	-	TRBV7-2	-	TGTGCCAGCAGCTCCCGTGGGGGGTCCCCTCAGCCCCAGCATTTT	CASSSRGGSPQPQHF
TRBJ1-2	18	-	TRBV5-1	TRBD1	TGCGCCAGCAGCTTGGTGCCCCTCCGGGACAGGGAGGTCTATGGCTACACCTTC	CASSLVPLRDREVYGYTF
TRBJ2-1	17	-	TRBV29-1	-	TGCAGCGTTGAAGGGTCCGGGGCGGACTACTCCTACAATGAGCAGTTCTTC	CSVEGSGADYSYNEQFF
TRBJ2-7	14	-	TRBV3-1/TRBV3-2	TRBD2	TGTGCCAGCAGCCAAGCTGGCGGGAGCTACGAGCAGTACTTC	CASSQAGGSYEQYF
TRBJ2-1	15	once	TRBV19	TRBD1	TGTGCCAGTAGTACTGACAGGGGGCTTTACAATGAGCAGTTCTTC	CASSTDRGLYNEQFF
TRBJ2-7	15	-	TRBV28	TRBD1	TGTGCCAGCAGGAGGGGACAGGGGGCTAGCTACGAGCAGTACTTC	CASRRGQGASYEQYF
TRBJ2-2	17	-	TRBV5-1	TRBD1	TGCGCCAGCAGCCTCCGGACAGGGGGCCCCAACACCGGGGAGCTGTTTTTT	CASSLRTGGPNTGELFF
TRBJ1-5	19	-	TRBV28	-	TGTGCCAGCAGTTTATTCGGGCGGGGTTTACGTTTTCCCGATCAGCCCCAGCATTTT	CASSLFGRGLRFPDQPQHF
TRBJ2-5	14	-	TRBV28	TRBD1	TGTGCCTGCGCCCGGGACAGCCACCAAGAGACCCAGTACTTC	CACARDSHQETQYF
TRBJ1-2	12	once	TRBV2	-	TGTGCCAGCGCCTCGGGGGGCCATGGCTACACCTTC	CASASGGHGYTF
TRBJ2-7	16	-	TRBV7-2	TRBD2	TGTGCCAGCAGCCCCGACGGACTAGCGGGTTCCTACGAGCAGTACTTC	CASSPDGLAGSYEQYF
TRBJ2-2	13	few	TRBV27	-	TGTGCCAGCAGTTCTCTTAACACCGGGGAGCTGTTTTTT	CASSSLNTGELFF
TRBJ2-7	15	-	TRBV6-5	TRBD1	TGTGCCAGCAGAGGGGTGGGACAGGGCCTCACCGAGCAGTACTTC	CASRGVGQGLTEQYF
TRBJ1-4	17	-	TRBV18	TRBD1	TGTGCCAGCTCACCTCGGGGACAGGGGGCATCTTCTGAAAAACTGTTTTTT	CASSPRGQGASSEKLFF
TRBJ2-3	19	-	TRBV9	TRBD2	TGTGCCAGCAGCGTAGGAACAAAGGGACTAGCGGGGAACACAGATACGCAGTATTTT	CASSVGTKGLAGNTDTQYF
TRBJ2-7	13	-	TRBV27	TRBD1	TGTGCCAGCAGCCGTGGACAGGGCTACGAGCAGTACTTC	CASSRGQGYEQYF
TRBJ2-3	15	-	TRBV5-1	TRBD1	TGCGCCAGCAGCTTGGGGACAGGGGGTACAGATACGCAGTATTTT	CASSLGTGGTDTQYF
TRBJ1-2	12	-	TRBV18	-	TGTGCCAGCTCAACGCGGGAGGAGGGCTACACCTTC	CASSTREEGYTF
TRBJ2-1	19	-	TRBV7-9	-	TGTGCCAGCAGATATAGGGGGACTAAGGCTCAGAGCTCCTACAATGAGCAGTTCTTC	CASRYRGTKAQSSYNEQFF
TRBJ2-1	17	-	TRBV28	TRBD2	TGTGCCAGCAGTTTCCCTTCTAGCGGGGACTCCTACAATGAGCAGTTCTTC	CASSFPSSGDSYNEQFF
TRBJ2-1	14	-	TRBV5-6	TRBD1	TGTGCCAGCAGCTTGGCCGGGACAGGGAATGAGCAGTTCTTC	CASSLAGTGNEQFF
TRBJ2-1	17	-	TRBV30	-	TGTGCCTGGAGTGCGGCTTTTCGAGGGGGGGAGGGCCCAGAGCAGTTCTTC	CAWSAAFRGGEGPEQFF
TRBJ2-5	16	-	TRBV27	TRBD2	TGTGCCAGCAGGGGACTAGCGGGGAGCTATCAAGAGACCCAGTACTTC	CASRGLAGSYQETQYF
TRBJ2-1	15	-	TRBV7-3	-	TGTGCCAGCAGCCTTAATCGCGGAGGCTACAATGAGCAGTTCTTC	CASSLNRGGYNEQFF
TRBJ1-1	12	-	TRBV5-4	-	TGTGCCAGCAGCTCCGACAAGACTGAAGCTTTCTTT	CASSSDKTEAFF
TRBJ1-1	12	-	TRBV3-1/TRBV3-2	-	TGTGCCAGCAGCCAAGATCGGAGGGGAGCTTTCTTT	CASSQDRRGAFF
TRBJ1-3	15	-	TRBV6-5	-	TGTGCCAGCAGTCGGATTCGGGGGATTGGAAACACCATATATTTT	CASSRIRGIGNTIYF